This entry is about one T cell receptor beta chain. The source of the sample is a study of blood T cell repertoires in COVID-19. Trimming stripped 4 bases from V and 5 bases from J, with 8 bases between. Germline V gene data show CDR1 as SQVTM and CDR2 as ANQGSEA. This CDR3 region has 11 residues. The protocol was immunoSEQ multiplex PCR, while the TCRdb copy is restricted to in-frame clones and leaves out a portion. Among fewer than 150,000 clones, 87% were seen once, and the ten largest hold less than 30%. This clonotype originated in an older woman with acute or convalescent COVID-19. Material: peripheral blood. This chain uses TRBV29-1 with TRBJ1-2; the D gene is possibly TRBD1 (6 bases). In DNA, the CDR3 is TGCAGCGTTGTGGACAGTTATGGCTACACCTTC. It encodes CSVVDSYGYTF. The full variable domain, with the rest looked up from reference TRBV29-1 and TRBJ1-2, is SAVISQKPSRDICQRGTSLTIQCQVDSQVTMMFWYRQQPGQSLTLIATANQGSEATYESGFVIDKFPISRPNLTFSTLTVSNMSPEDSSIYLCSVVDSYGYTFGSGTRLTVV.